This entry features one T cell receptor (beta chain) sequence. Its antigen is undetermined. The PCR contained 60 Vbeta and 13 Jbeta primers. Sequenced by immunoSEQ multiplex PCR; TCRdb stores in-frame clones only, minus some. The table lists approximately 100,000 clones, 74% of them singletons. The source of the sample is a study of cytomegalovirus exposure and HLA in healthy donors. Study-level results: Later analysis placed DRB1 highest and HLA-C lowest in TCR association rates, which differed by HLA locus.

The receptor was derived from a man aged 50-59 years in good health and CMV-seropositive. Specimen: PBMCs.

The CDR3 loop reads CASSRGPRPWTDTQYF. CDR3 sequence (DNA): TGTGCCAGCAGTCGAGGTCCTAGACCTTGGACAGATACGCAGTATTTT. The chain couples TRBV11-2 to TRBJ2-3; no clear D. V was pared by 6 bases and J by 3 bases, with 19 bases between. The germline CDR1 and CDR2 sequences are SGHAT and FQNNGV. This CDR3 comprises 16 residues.